This T cell receptor (beta chain) was identified during a study of blood T cell repertoires in COVID-19. The CDR3 contains 16 residues. The V segment lost 2 bases and the J segment 3 bases; nucleotides outside the gene matches: 5. Germline V lookup: CDR1 PRHDT, CDR2 FYEKMQ (reference sequence). The method was immunoSEQ multiplex PCR; TCRdb's version includes in-frame clones alone and lacks a portion of them. This table holds fewer than 350,000 clones, around 90% found once. This receptor was identified in a woman between 18 and 29 years old with acute COVID-19. The chain uses TRBV13 and TRBJ2-5, with 11 positions matching TRBD2. The sample consisted of PBMCs or T cells enriched from blood (not recorded which). The CDR3 bases are TGTGCCAGCAGCTTAATACTAGCGGGAGTTAAAGAGACCCAGTACTTC. The encoded protein is CASSLILAGVKETQYF. Full variable domain (missing parts from reference TRBV13 and TRBJ2-5): AAGVIQSPRHLIKEKRETATLKCYPIPRHDTVYWYQQGPGQDPQFLISFYEKMQSDKGSIPDRFSAQQFSDYHSELNMSSLELGDSALYFCASSLILAGVKETQYFGPGTRLLVL.